Listed here are 4 T cell receptor beta chains from one sample, sequenced in a study of OX40 agonist ivuxolimab in advanced cancers. Receptor libraries were prepared by the immunoSEQ multiplex PCR assay. Not all clones reach the TCRdb copy of this immuneACCESS table, which keeps in-frame sequences only. Checked studies attribute under half of the gap to unresolved V genes and leave the rest unexplained. This sample is represented by roughly 35,000 clones; roughly 76% of them were singletons. Around a fifth of the sample goes to the ten largest clones. The sequences come from CD4+ or CD8+ T cells sorted from blood, collected in a trial of the OX40 agonist ivuxolimab. The origin of the receptors is an adult with an advanced solid tumor such as melanoma, head and neck, liver or kidney cancer.

J is TRBJ1-1 and V is TRBV27, with D unclear. This CDR3 spans 15 amino acids. Between the trimmed V and J ends, which lost 7 bases and 0 bases, there was a span of 15 bases. CDR1 and CDR2 from the germline V gene are MNHEY and SMNVEV (reference sequence). The CDR3 loop reads CASNVRVGMNTEAFF. The CDR3 DNA follows: TGTGCCAGCAATGTAAGGGTGGGGATGAACACTGAAGCTTTCTTT.

The rearrangement joins TRBV9 to TRBJ2-7; 11 positions match TRBD2. Unmatched junction bases numbered 6, after V lost 3 bases and J lost 1 base. The CDR3 consists of 16 residues. CDR1 is SGDLS and CDR2 is YYNGEE in the germline V gene. The CDR3 protein is CASSASSGGPSYEQYF. In nucleotides, the CDR3 is TGTGCCAGCAGCGCTTCTAGCGGGGGGCCTTCCTACGAGCAGTACTTC.

This clone was counted between two and nine times. The chain couples TRBV2 to TRBJ2-2, with no clear D. The CDR3 is 14 amino acids. Deletions cut 3 bases from V and 1 base from J, with 6 bases between. Germline lookup yields CDR1 SNHLY and CDR2 FYNNEI. The CDR3 sequence is CASSDFGNTGELFF. Here the CDR3 DNA reads TGTGCCAGCAGTGATTTCGGGAACACCGGGGAGCTGTTTTTT.

The chain recombines TRBV28 with TRBJ2-5; TRBD1 agrees at 8 bases. The CDR3 extends over 15 amino acids. Germline-derived CDR1 and CDR2 are MDHEN and SYDVKM. Trimming cost V 4 bases and J 5 bases; bases outside gene matches: 9. CDR3 residues: CASSSYRGNSETQYF. The CDR3 bases are TGTGCCAGCAGTTCCTACAGGGGGAACAGTGAGACCCAGTACTTC.